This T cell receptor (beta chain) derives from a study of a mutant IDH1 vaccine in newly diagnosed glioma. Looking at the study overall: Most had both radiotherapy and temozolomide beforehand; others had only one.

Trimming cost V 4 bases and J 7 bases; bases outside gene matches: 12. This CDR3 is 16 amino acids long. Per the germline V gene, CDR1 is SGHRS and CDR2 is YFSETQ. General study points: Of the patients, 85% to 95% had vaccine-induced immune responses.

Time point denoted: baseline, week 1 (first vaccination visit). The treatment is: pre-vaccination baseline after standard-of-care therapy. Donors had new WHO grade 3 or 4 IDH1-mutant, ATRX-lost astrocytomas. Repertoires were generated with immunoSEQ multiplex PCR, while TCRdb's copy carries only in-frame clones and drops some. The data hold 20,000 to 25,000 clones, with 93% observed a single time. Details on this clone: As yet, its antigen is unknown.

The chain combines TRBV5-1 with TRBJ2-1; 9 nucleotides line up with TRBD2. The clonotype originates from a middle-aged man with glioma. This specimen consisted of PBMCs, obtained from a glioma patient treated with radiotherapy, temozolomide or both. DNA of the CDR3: TGCGCCAGCAGCCCCTCTAGCGGGACGGGTTGGAATGAGCAGTTCTTC. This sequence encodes CASSPSSGTGWNEQFF.